Described below is a single T cell receptor beta chain sequence and its context. V was shortened by 8 bases and J by 6 bases, with 14 bases between the two germline ends. The CDR3 consists of 13 residues. Germline assignment: CDR1 SNHLY and CDR2 FYNNEI. This specimen comes from a study of cytomegalovirus exposure and HLA in healthy donors. PCR used 60 Vbeta primers and 13 Jbeta primers. Measured with immunoSEQ multiplex PCR; TCRdb has only the in-frame clones, and not every one. The data hold approximately 190,000 clones, with about 70% observed a single time. The genes are TRBV2 and TRBJ1-5; perhaps TRBD1 as D (5 bases). The TCR sequence derives from a woman in her twenties or thirties in good health and CMV-seronegative. The sample comprised PBMCs. In DNA, the CDR3 is TGTGCCAGCTCGAGCCAGGGTGGTCAGCCCCAGCATTTT. This gives the protein CASSSQGGQPQHF.